Presented here are 4 T cell receptor beta chains from one specimen sequenced in a study of blood T cell repertoires in COVID-19. The protocol was immunoSEQ multiplex PCR, while the TCRdb copy is restricted to in-frame clones and leaves out a portion. The table shows about 230,000 clones, with 83% occurring only once. The sequenced sample was peripheral blood. All receptors derive from a woman in her forties or fifties with acute or convalescent COVID-19.

This rearrangement joins TRBV27 to TRBJ1-6; TRBD1 matches at 7 bases. The V gene's germline CDR1 is MNHEY and CDR2 SMNVEV (reference sequence). With 4 bases clipped from V and 10 bases from J, the junction kept 4 bases outside the gene matches. The CDR3 totals 13 residues. CDR3 coding DNA: TGTGCCAGCAGTTGGGACAGCGAATCACCCCTCCACTTT. Amino acids: CASSWDSESPLHF.

The chain joins TRBV19 to TRBJ2-2; TRBD1 agrees at 8 bases. CDR3 length: 16 amino acids. CDR1 LNHDA and CDR2 SQIVND come from the germline V gene (reference sequence). Trimming cost V 8 bases and J 6 bases; bases outside gene matches: 14. CDR3 region: CASASGEAGGAGELFF. DNA for the CDR3: TGTGCCAGTGCCTCGGGTGAGGCAGGGGGCGCCGGGGAGCTGTTTTTT. Full variable domain (remainder filled in from reference TRBV19 and TRBJ2-2): DGGITQSPKYLFRKEGQNVTLSCEQNLNHDAMYWYRQDPGQGLRLIYYSQIVNDFQKGDIAEGYSVSREKKESFPLTVTSAQKNPTAFYLCASASGEAGGAGELFFGEGSRLTVL.

The rearrangement links TRBV9 to TRBJ2-1, with D possibly being TRBD2 (6 bases). Germline V gene data show CDR1 as SGDLS and CDR2 as YYNGEE. The CDR3 extends over 15 amino acids. V gave up 0 bases and J gave up 4 bases, with 11 bases separating them. The CDR3 nucleotides are TGTGCCAGCAGCGTAGAGAGGACTACTTACAATGAGCAGTTCTTC. Translating gives CASSVERTTYNEQFF. Full variable domain (remainder filled in from reference TRBV9 and TRBJ2-1): DSGVTQTPKHLITATGQRVTLRCSPRSGDLSVYWYQQSLDQGLQFLIQYYNGEERAKGNILERFSAQQFPDLHSELNLSSLELGDSALYFCASSVERTTYNEQFFGPGTRLTVL.

The chain links TRBV6-4 to TRBJ2-1, with 11 positions matching TRBD2. J was trimmed by 2 bases and V by 2 bases; bases with no gene match: 5. The length of the CDR3 is 17 residues. CDR1 is MRHNA and CDR2 is SNTAGT in the germline V gene. CDR3 nucleotides: TGTGCCAGCAGTGACGGTTCTAGCGGGAGGACCTACAATGAGCAGTTCTTC. It is translated as CASSDGSSGRTYNEQFF.